A selection of T cell receptor beta chains follows, all from one sample in a study of long-term antiretroviral therapy in people with HIV. Repertoires were generated with immunoSEQ multiplex PCR, while TCRdb's copy carries only in-frame clones and drops some. The sample carries about 15,000 clones, approximately 89% recorded once. The sequenced sample was unsorted PBMCs, obtained 0.6 years after starting antiretroviral therapy. The receptor set was obtained from a woman between 40 and 50 years old with HIV. Both conserved end residues are part of each CDR3. Fields, in order: J gene, clone size, V gene, D gene, CDR3 DNA, CDR3 protein. The D gene is left open where the match is weak. Clone size is not always given. Where it is, it says once, few, many or a class for expanded clones.

TRBJ1-2,-,TRBV7-2,TRBD1,TGTGCCAGCAGCTTTTCGACAGGGGATATTGATGGCTACACCTTC,CASSFSTGDIDGYTF
TRBJ2-2,-,TRBV4-3,TRBD1,TGCGCCAGCAGCCAAGGCGAGACAGGGGCCGGGGAGCTGTTTTTT,CASSQGETGAGELFF
TRBJ1-1,-,TRBV5-1,-,TGCGCCAGCAACGCAGACATGAACACTGAAGCTTTCTTT,CASNADMNTEAFF
TRBJ2-7,-,TRBV4-1,-,TGCGCCAGCAGCCAAAATAAAGGGGGGGGTTTCGAGCAGTACTTC,CASSQNKGGGFEQYF
TRBJ2-1,-,TRBV10-2,TRBD1,TGCGCCAGCAGTGAGTCTTTAGGGACAGGGGGCAATGAGCAGTTCTTC,CASSESLGTGGNEQFF
TRBJ2-1,-,TRBV2,TRBD2,TGTGCCAGCAGTCCGACTAGCGGGGGGACCTACAATGAGCAGTTCTTC,CASSPTSGGTYNEQFF
TRBJ1-3,once,TRBV7-2,TRBD1,TGTGCCAGCAGCTTAGAGCGACAGGGGGCAGATGGAAACACCATATATTTT,CASSLERQGADGNTIYF
TRBJ1-2,-,TRBV6-5,TRBD1,TGTGCCAGCAGTTCTGAAAGGACAGGGCATGGCTACACCTTC,CASSSERTGHGYTF
TRBJ1-6,-,TRBV4-2,-,TGTGCCAGTAGCCAAGCCCTGGCAGTTTTGAGCTCCTATAATTCACCCCTCCACTTT,CASSQALAVLSSYNSPLHF
TRBJ1-1,-,TRBV7-8,TRBD1,TGTGCCAGCAGCTTAGACCAGGGGGCGCGAGGAAGCCATGAAGCTTTCTTT,CASSLDQGARGSHEAFF
TRBJ1-2,-,TRBV7-8,-,TGTGCCAGCAGCTTAGCGGGGGGGCGTAGCTACACCTTC,CASSLAGGRSYTF
TRBJ1-2,-,TRBV25-1,-,TGTGCCAGCAGTGATGGGGGGGCCTATGGCTACACCTTC,CASSDGGAYGYTF
TRBJ2-2,-,TRBV30,TRBD1,TGTGCCTGGAGAGGACAGGGCAACACCGGGGAGCTGTTTTTT,CAWRGQGNTGELFF
TRBJ1-1,once,TRBV7-9,-,TGTGCCAGCAGCCCCCCGGTCGGAGGTGTTCAAGACACTGAAGCTTTCTTT,CASSPPVGGVQDTEAFF
TRBJ2-3,-,TRBV30,TRBD1,TGTGCCTGGAGTACCAACAGGGGAGATACGCAGTATTTT,CAWSTNRGDTQYF
TRBJ1-1,-,TRBV27,-,TGTGCCAGCAGTTTGGGGTCGGGGCGAGGGGAAGGTTTCTTT,CASSLGSGRGEGFF
TRBJ2-1,-,TRBV7-9,TRBD2,TGTGCCAGCAGCCTCCCGTTCGGGGGGAATGAGCAGTTCTTC,CASSLPFGGNEQFF